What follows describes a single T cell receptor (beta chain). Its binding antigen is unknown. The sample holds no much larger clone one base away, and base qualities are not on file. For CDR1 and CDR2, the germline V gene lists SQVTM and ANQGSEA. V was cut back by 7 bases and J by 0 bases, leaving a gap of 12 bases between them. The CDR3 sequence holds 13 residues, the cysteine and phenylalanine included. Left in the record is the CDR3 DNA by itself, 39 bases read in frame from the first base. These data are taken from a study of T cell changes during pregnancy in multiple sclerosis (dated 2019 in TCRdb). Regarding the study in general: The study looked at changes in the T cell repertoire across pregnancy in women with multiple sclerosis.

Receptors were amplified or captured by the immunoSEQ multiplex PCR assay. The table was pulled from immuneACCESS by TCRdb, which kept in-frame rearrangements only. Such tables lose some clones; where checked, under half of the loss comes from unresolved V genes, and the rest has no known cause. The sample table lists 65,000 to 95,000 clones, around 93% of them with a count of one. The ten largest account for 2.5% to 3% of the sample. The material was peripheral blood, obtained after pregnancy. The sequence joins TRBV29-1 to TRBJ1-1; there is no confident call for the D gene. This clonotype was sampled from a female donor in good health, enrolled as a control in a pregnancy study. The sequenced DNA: TGCAGCGCTACGCGGGGATTGAACACTGAAGCTTTCTTT. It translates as CSATRGLNTEAFF.